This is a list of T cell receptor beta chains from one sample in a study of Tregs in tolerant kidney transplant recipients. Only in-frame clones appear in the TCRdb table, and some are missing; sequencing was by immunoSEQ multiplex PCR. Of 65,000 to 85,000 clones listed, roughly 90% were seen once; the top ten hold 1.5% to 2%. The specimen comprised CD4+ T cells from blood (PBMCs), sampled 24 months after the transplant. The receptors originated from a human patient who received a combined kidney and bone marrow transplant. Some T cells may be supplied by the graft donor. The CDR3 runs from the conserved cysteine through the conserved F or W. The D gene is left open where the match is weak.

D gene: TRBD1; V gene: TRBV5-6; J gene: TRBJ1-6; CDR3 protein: CASSLSTGHTYNSPLHF
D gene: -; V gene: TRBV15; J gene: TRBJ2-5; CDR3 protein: CATSSREETQYF
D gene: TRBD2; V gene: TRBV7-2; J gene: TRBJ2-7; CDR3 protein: CASSVTGLPTTFEQYF
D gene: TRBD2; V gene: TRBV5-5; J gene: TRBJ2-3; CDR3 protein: CASSLISGVLLSTDTQYF
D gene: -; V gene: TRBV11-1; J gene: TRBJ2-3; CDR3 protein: CASSSFAGPARTQYF
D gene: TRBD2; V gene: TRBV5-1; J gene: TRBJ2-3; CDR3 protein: CASSLGLAGVDTQYF
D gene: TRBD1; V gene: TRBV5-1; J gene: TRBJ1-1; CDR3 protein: CASSLGQGGGATEAFF
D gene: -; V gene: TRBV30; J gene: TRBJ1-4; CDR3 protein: CAWGLGQENEKLFF
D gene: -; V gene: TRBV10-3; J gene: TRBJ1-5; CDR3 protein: CAISDNNQPQHF
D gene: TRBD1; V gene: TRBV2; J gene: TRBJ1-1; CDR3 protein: CASSLRDSANTEAFF
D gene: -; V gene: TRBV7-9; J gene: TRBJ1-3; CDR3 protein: CASTKGQGRNTIYF
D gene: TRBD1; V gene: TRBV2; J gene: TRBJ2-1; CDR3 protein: CASSKTGEQFF
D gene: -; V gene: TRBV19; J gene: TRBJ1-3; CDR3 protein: CASSLRSGNTIYF
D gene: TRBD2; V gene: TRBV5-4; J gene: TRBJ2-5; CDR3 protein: CASSPGLAGETQYF
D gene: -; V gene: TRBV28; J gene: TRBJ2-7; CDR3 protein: CASSLAFLQSSYEQYF
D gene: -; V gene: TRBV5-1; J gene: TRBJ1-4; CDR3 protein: CASSGGVIHEKLFF
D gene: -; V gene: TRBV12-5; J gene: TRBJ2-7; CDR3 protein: CASGLEVYYEQYF
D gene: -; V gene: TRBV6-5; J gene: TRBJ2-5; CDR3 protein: CASLTPGQGTETQYF
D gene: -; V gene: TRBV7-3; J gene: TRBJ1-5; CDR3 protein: CASSEKQGSAQHF
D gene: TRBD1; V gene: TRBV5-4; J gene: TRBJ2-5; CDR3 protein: CATGGTSGETQYF
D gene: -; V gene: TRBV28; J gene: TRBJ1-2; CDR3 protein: CASSLSGYGYTF
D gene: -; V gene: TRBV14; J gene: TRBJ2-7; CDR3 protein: CASSRESREFLRGQYF
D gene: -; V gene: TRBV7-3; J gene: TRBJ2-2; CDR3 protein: CASSLTDRTAARTGELFF
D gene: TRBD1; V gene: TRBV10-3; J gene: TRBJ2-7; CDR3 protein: CAISESGQGAYEQYF
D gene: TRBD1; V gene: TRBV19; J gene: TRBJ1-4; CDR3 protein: CASRPARDRAEKLFF
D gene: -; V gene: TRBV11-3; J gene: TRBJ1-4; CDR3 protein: CASSFSGGNEKLFF
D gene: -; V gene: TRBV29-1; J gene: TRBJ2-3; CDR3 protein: CSVEGGTGADTQYF
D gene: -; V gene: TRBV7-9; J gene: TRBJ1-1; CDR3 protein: CASSTNRPLKLEAFF
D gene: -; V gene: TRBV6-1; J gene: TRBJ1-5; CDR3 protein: CASQWVQGNQPQHF
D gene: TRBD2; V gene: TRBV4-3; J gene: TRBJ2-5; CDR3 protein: CASSQGVWVAGDAFQETQYF
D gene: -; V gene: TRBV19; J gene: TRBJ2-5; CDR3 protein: CASSPLDYGRGTQYF
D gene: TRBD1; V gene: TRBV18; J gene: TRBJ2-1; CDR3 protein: CASSYRTGGYNEQFF
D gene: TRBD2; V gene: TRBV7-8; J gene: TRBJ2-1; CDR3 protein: CASSLVGRAGRGNEQFF
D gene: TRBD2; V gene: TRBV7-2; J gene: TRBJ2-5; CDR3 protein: CASSPRGLAGLETQYF
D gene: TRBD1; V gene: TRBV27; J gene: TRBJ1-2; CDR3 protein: CASSSGQGPYYGYTF
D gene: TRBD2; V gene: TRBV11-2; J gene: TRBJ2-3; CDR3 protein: CASSSRGSSGRLLNTQYF
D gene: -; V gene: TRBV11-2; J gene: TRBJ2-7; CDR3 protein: CASSLVQGFSYEQYF
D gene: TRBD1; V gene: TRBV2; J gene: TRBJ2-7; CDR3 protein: CASSRARPGQTSYEQYF
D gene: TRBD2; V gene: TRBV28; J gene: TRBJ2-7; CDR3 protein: CASSRGGQAYEQYF
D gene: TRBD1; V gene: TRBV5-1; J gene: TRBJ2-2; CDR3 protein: CASTMVRGQGATGELFF